What follows are 9 T cell receptor beta chains derived from one specimen sequenced in a study of cytomegalovirus exposure and HLA in healthy donors. A multiplex PCR was run with 60 Vbeta primers and 13 Jbeta primers. Clones were read by immunoSEQ multiplex PCR, and TCRdb kept only the in-frame ones, dropping some. The sample has 150,000 to 200,000 clones; over 75% are singletons. The sequencing input was PBMCs. These receptors all stem from a man younger than 30 in good health and CMV-seropositive.

The chain employs TRBV5-1 and TRBJ2-5; no clear D. The CDR3 runs to 11 residues. The V end lost 1 base, the J end lost 5 bases, and 3 bases lay between the germline ends. Germline CDR1 is SGHRS and CDR2 is YFSETQ. Written as DNA, the CDR3 is TGCGCCAGCAGCTTGCTTGAGACCCAGTACTTC. This translates into CASSLLETQYF.

This rearrangement joins TRBV5-1 to TRBJ1-6; 9 bases are a match to TRBD1. CDR1 is SGHRS, CDR2 YFSETQ, per germline. The CDR3 is made up of 18 amino acids. V shed 1 base, J shed 3 bases, and the junction held 8 bases outside the gene matches. CDR3 coding DNA: TGCGCCAGCAGCTTGATGTCATCGGGACAGGGCTATAATTCACCCCTCCACTTT. It is translated as CASSLMSSGQGYNSPLHF.

The chain is built from TRBV19 and TRBJ2-1, with 8 bases lining up with TRBD2. Looked up from germline, CDR1 is LNHDA and CDR2 is SQIVND (reference sequence). The length of the CDR3 is 14 residues. V was pared by 7 bases and J by 7 bases, with 9 bases of the junction left unmatched. CDR3 loop: CASTFGGAWNEQFF. CDR3 DNA: TGTGCCAGTACCTTCGGGGGGGCGTGGAATGAGCAGTTCTTC.

In this sample, this clone turned up a few times. The rearrangement joins TRBV4-1 to TRBJ1-1, with a weak D call TRBD1 (5 bases). This CDR3 contains 13 residues. Germline V gene sequence: CDR1 MGHRA, CDR2 YSYEKL. The V and J ends lost 0 bases and 5 bases respectively, with 7 bases between them. CDR3 loop: CASSQDRGTEAFF. The CDR3 nucleotides read TGCGCCAGCAGCCAAGATAGGGGAACTGAAGCTTTCTTT.

The chain recombines TRBV2 with TRBJ2-1; 8 bases match TRBD2. From germline, CDR1 is SNHLY and CDR2 FYNNEI. The V and J ends lost 7 bases and 2 bases, in that order; junction bases with no gene match: 7. CDR3 length: 15 amino acids. The CDR3 bases are TGTGCCAGCAAGTCCGGACTAGCCGCCTACAATGAGCAGTTCTTC. It yields the protein CASKSGLAAYNEQFF.

This chain links TRBV10-3 with TRBJ2-5, with 7 bases lining up with TRBD1. The germline CDR1 and CDR2 sequences are ENHRY and SYGVKD. This CDR3 contains 16 residues. V shed 3 bases and J 2 bases; nucleotides not matched to a gene: 9. In nucleotides, the CDR3 is TGTGCCATCAGTGACCGATCCGCGACAGGGCAAGAGACCCAGTACTTC. This encodes CAISDRSATGQETQYF.

J is TRBJ2-5 and V is TRBV4-2; 12 positions agree with TRBD2. Trimming cost V 0 bases and J 5 bases; bases outside gene matches: 4. This CDR3 is 16 amino acids long. The germline gives CDR1 LGHNA, CDR2 YNFKEQ. The CDR3 sequence: CASSQDASGGAETQYF. The DNA of the CDR3 is TGTGCCAGCAGCCAAGATGCTAGCGGGGGGGCGGAGACCCAGTACTTC.

J is TRBJ2-3 and V is TRBV18; D gene uncertain. The CDR3 is 13 amino acids. V lost 3 bases, J lost 6 bases, and 10 bases lay in between. From germline, CDR1 is KGHSH and CDR2 LQKENI. CDR3 sequence (DNA): TGTGCCAGCTCACCCCCAGTCCTGGATACGCAGTATTTT. This sequence encodes CASSPPVLDTQYF.

The J gene is TRBJ1-5, the V gene TRBV6-1; D might be TRBD1 (5 bases). CDR1 is MNHNS, CDR2 SASEGT, per germline. The CDR3 length is 15 residues. The V end lost 6 bases, the J end lost 6 bases, and 18 bases lay between the germline ends. Here the CDR3 reads CASRLQGGAVQPQHF. The CDR3 bases are TGTGCCAGCAGGCTCCAGGGAGGTGCGGTTCAGCCCCAGCATTTT.